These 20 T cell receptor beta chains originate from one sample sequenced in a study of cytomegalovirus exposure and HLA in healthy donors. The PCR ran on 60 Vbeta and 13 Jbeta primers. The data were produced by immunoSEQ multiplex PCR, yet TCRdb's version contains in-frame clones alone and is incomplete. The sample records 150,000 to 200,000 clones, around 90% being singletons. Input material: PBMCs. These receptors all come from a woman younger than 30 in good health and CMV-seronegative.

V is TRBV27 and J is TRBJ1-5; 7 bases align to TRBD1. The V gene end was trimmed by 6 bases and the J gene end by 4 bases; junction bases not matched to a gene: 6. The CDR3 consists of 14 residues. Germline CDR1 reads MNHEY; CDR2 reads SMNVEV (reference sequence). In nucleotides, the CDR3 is TGTGCCAGCAGGCCGGGGACAGCTAATCAGCCCCAGCATTTT. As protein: CASRPGTANQPQHF.

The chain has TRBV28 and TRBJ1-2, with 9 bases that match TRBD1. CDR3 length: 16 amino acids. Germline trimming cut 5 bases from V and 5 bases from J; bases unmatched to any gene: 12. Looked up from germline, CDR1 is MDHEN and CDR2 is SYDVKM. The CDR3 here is CASSRPGTGSLYGYTF. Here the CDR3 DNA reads TGTGCCAGCAGTCGACCCGGGACAGGGAGTCTATATGGCTACACCTTC.

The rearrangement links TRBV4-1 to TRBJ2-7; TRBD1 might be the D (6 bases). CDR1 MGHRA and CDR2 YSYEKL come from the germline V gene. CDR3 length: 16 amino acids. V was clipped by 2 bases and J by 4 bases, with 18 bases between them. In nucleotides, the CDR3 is TGCGCCAGCAGCCAACTAACAGGGAGTCATAGGTACGAGCAGTACTTC. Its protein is CASSQLTGSHRYEQYF.

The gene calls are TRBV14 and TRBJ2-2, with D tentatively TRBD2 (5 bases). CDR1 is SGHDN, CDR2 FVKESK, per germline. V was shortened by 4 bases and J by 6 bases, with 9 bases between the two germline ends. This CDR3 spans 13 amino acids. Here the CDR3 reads CASSRRTAGELFF. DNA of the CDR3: TGTGCCAGCAGCCGACGGACTGCCGGGGAGCTGTTTTTT.

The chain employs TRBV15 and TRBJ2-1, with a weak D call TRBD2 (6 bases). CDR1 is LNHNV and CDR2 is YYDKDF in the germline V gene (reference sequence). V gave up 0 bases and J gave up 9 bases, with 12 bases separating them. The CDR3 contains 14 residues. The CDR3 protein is CATSRDRVGGEQFF. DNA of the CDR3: TGTGCCACCAGCAGAGATCGTGTGGGGGGTGAGCAGTTCTTC.

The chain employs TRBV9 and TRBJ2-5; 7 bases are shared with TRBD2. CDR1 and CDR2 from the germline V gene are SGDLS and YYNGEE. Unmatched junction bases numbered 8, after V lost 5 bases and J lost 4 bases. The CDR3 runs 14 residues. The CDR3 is CASSGGREGETQYF. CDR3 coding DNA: TGTGCCAGCAGTGGCGGTAGGGAGGGAGAGACCCAGTACTTC.

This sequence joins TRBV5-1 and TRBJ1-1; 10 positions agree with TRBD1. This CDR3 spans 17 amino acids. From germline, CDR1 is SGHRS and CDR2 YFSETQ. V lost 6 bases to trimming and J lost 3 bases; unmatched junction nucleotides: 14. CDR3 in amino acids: CASIETGTGVKDTEAFF. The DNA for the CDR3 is TGCGCCAGCATTGAAACCGGGACAGGGGTAAAGGACACTGAAGCTTTCTTT.

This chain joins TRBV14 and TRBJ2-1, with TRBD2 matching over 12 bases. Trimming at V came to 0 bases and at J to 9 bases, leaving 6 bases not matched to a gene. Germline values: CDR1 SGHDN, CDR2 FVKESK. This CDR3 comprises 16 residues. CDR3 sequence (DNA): TGTGCCAGCAGCCAAGACCTGAGACTAGCGGGAGTTGAGCAGTTCTTC. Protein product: CASSQDLRLAGVEQFF.

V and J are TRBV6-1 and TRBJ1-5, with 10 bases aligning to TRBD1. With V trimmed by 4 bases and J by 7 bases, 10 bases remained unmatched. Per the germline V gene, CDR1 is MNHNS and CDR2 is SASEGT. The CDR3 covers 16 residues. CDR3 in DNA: TGTGCCAGCAGTGGATCCGGGACAGGGGAGGAACAGCCCCAGCATTTT. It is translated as CASSGSGTGEEQPQHF.

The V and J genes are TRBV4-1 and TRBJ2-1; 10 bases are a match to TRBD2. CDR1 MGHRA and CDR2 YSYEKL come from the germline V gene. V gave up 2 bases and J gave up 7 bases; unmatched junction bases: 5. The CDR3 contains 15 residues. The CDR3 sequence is CASSQIAGGLNEQFF. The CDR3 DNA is TGCGCCAGCAGCCAAATAGCGGGAGGACTAAATGAGCAGTTCTTC.

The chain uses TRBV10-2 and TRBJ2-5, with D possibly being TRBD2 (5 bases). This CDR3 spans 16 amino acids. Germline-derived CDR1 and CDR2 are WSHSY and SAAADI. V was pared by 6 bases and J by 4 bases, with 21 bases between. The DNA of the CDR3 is TGCGCCAGCAGCGGTGGCCGAACGAGGGTCCTAGAGACCCAGTACTTC. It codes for CASSGGRTRVLETQYF.

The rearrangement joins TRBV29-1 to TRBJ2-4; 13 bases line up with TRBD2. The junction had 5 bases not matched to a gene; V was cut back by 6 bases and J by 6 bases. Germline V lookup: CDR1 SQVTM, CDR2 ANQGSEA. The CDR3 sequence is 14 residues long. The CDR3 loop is CSVGGTSGVNIQYF. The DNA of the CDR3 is TGCAGCGTGGGGGGGACTAGCGGGGTAAACATTCAGTACTTC.

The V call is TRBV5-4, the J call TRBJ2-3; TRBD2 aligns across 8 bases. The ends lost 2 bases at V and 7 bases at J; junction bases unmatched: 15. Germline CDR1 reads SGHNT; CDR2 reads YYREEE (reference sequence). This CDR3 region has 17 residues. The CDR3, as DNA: TGTGCCAGCAGCTTAGGGAGTACGGGAGGGCCGTTGCATACGCAGTATTTT. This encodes CASSLGSTGGPLHTQYF. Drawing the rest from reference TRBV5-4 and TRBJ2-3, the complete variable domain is ETGVTQSPTHLIKTRGQQVTLRCSSQSGHNTVSWYQQALGQGPQFIFQYYREEENGRGNFPPRFSGLQFPNYSSELNVNALELDDSALYLCASSLGSTGGPLHTQYFGPGTRLTVL.

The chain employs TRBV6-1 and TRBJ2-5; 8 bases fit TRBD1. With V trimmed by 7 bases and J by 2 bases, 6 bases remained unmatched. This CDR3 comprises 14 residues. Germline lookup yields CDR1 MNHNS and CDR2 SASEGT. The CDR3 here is CASIRDRLQETQYF. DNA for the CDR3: TGTGCCAGCATCCGGGACAGGTTACAAGAGACCCAGTACTTC.

The CDR3 is CASNWEGQGSGYTF. CDR3 in DNA: TGTGCCAGCAACTGGGAGGGACAGGGTTCTGGCTACACCTTC. The chain uses TRBV2 and TRBJ1-2; 9 bases are shared with TRBD1. Germline loops: CDR1 SNHLY, CDR2 FYNNEI. V lost 7 bases to trimming and J lost 7 bases; unmatched junction nucleotides: 10. This CDR3 spans 14 amino acids.

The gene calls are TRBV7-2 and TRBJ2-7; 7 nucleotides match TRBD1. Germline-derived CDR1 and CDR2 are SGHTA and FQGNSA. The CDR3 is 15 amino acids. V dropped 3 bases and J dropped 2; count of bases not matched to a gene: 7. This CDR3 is CASSFGLGQPYEQYF. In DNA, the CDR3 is TGTGCCAGCAGCTTTGGATTGGGACAGCCCTACGAGCAGTACTTC.

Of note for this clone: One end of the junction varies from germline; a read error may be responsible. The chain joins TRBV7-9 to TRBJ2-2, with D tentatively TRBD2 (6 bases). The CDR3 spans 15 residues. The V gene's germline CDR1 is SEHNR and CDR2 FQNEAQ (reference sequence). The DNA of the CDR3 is TGTGCCAGCCACAAAGAGTCCCGGGGTTACGGGGGGCTGTTTTTT. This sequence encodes CASHKESRGYGGLFF.

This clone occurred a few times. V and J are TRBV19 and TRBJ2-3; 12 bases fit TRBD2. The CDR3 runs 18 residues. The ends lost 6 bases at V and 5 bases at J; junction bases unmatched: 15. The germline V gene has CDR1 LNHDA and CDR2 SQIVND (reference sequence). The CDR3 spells CASSPIGSSGGGRDTQYF. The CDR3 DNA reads TGTGCCAGTAGCCCCATCGGGTCTAGCGGGGGGGGTAGAGATACGCAGTATTTT.

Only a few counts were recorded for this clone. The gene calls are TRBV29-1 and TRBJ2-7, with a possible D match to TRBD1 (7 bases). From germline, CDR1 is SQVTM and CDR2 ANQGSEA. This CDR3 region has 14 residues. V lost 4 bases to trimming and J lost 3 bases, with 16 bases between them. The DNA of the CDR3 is TGCAGCGTTGTAGGTGCGGGACAGCACTACGAGCAGTACTTC. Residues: CSVVGAGQHYEQYF.

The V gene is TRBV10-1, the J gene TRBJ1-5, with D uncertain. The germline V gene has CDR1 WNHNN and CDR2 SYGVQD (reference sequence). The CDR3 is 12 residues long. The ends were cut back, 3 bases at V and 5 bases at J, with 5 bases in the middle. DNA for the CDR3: TGCGCCAGCAGTGACGGTTATCAGCCCCAGCATTTT. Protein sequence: CASSDGYQPQHF.